This T cell receptor (beta chain) is from a study of cytomegalovirus exposure and HLA in healthy donors (dated by TCRdb to about 2017). Looking at the study overall: According to an earlier analysis of around 600 of the donors, 200 million or so T cells yielded some 120 million unique TCR beta sequences and roughly 280 Gb of sequence data. Around 320 gigabases of sequencing data and approximately 85 million unique TCR sequences were included in an early release covering 550 to 800 HLA-typed donors. Among the roughly 430 genotyped donors, around 81% belonged to the genetic ancestry cluster associated with self-reported Caucasian donors. The study was designed to test whether signatures of past pathogen exposure could be identified by cataloging public T cell receptors. The T cell repertoires of some 670 subjects were profiled by immunosequencing and related to cytomegalovirus serostatus. In addition to the first cohort of 650 to 800 subjects, a separate validation cohort of 130 or so different subjects was used. The study combined high-throughput TCR immunosequencing, statistical association of individual TCRs with disease status, and machine learning to predict cytomegalovirus infection status. A later analysis re-analyzed previously published TCR beta repertoires from 500 to 700 donors and added high-resolution HLA genotyping to study TCR occurrence patterns. The later analysis used no new phenotypic data to find candidate immune exposures, relying instead on TCR beta sequences and their occurrence across donors. An earlier analysis of 587 of the donors used high-throughput TCR beta sequencing to judge whether each TCR beta V gene segment behaved as functional or pseudogenic. Alongside the repertoire data, information on donor age, sex, ethnicity and CMV serostatus was compiled. A later genetic analysis used genome-wide SNP genotypes for about three fifths of the 666 donors, treating that subset as a discovery cohort. All discovery cohort repertoires had been generated using a single sequencing platform. HLA typing included class I and class II loci at four-digit resolution. Typing coverage differed by locus: A, B, C, DRB1 and DQB1 were typed in about 629-640 donors, DQA1 in around 500, DPA1 in some 570, and DPB1 in just under 490. Several DR-DQ haplotypes were handled as single units for association and clustering, since linkage in the cohort was strong. Among about 370 genotyped donors of the cohort, an average of roughly 230,000 unique TCR beta nucleotide sequences was sequenced per donor, of which roughly 18% were non-productive. Results the study describes overall, beyond this receptor: Because counts were too low, under 20 rarely observed V segments, including chromosome 9 orphons, were left out of the earlier analysis of 587 of the donors. A cluster of highly shared sequence variants was judged likely to be a technical artifact of the sequencing pipeline. Because HLA typing was unavailable for some donors at each locus, only the typed subset was used in association tests. V-gene and J-gene trimming of TCR beta chains was associated with a missense DCLRE1C variant in a later genetic analysis, and the association was replicated in an independent cohort. The 87-base-pair reads could not distinguish some IMGT-functional V segments, including TRBV6-2 and TRBV6-3, so those segments were excluded. When HLA alleles, especially DR and DQ, strongly co-occurred, TCR associations were difficult to assign to individual alleles. Linkage disequilibrium might explain the correlated functional status among segregating V segments, but an unknown experimental factor could not be ruled out. The study listed 150 to 200 TCR beta chains as associated with cytomegalovirus. Across donors, most TCR sequences were observed very rarely, whereas some public TCRs were present in many individuals. In a later analysis, HLA-associated TCR beta chains showed more clonal expansion and lower generation probabilities than non-associated chains that were equally common. Only TCR beta chains were sequenced in this cohort, and the absence of alpha or paired-chain data limited detectable features. A further reported finding was that TCR beta sequences accurately predicted the HLA-A and HLA-B alleles for most subjects in the first cohort. The classifier was reported to diagnose cytomegalovirus status with high specificity and sensitivity in both the original and validation cohorts. Immune exposure information for the cohort was limited to CMV serostatus. A later analysis found that TCR association rates varied across HLA loci, with DRB1 alleles showing the most associated TCRs and HLA-C alleles the fewest. A later analysis reported that several top co-occurrence clusters appeared linked to parvovirus B19, influenza, CMV and Epstein-Barr virus. The authors suggested that the approach could potentially be extended to other disease states and immunological phenotypes. Specific HLA alleles were associated with around 18,000 TCR beta sequences at a false discovery rate of 0.05 in a later analysis. According to a later analysis, most CMV-associated TCR beta chains appeared to be HLA-restricted, and the HLA associations seemed to be driven largely by CMV exposure. In a later genetic analysis, fewer N-insertions in productive TCRs were reported among donors in an Asian-associated ancestry cluster than the roughly 700-donor mean. In vitro tests confirmed that a few of the cytomegalovirus-associated TCR beta chains recognize cytomegalovirus antigens. Roughly uniform sequencing depth across donors was assumed in presence/absence analyses, although this assumption may not hold. An earlier analysis of some 560 of the donors showed that most TCR beta V segments appeared in productive rearrangements either about 87% or about 30% of the time, which broadly matched IMGT annotations.

V loses 4 bases of germline sequence and J loses 4 bases, and the interval between the two ends is 16 bases. The germline V gene (reference sequence) gives CDR1 as GTSNPN and CDR2 as SVGIG. The CDR3 runs 14 amino acids, cysteine and phenylalanine included. The retained sequence is limited to the CDR3, 42 bases, with the frame set at the first base. The cohort was made up of 666 healthy bone marrow donors. All cohort members were sampled while nominally healthy, although unrecorded immune exposures were likely present. The donor tested CMV seropositive, placing the donor among the 289 seropositive members of the cohort. A peripheral blood sample was provided by each donor, and peripheral blood mononuclear cells were used for TCR beta sequencing. The Qiagen DNeasy Blood Extraction Kit was used to extract genomic DNA from the blood cell samples. Preparation of the library involved the immunoSEQ multiplex PCR assay. For the multiplex PCR, a mixture combining 60 forward primers for TCR Vbeta segments and 13 reverse primers for TCR Jbeta segments was used. A multiplex PCR assay on genomic DNA amplified the CDR3 region of rearranged TCR beta genes. The amplified TCR beta libraries were sequenced on the Illumina HiSeq System as 87-base-pair reads. The published analysis was carried out like this. Across the roughly 600 repertoires, a later analysis counted 80 million or so unique TCR beta chains, 8.5 million to 12 million of which were shared by at least two donors. A nearest-neighbor algorithm error-corrected the raw reads and collapsed the reads into unique sequences, merging closely related sequences to remove PCR and sequencing errors. To assign V, D and J gene segments, CDR3 sequences were aligned to IMGT reference sequences. For a sequence to be retained, a match of at least six nucleotides was required to both a V gene segment and a J gene segment. A rearrangement counted as productive if the CDR3 had no stop codons and remained in frame with V and J, and every other rearrangement counted as non-productive. CDR3 was defined by IMGT convention, running from the second conserved V-encoded cysteine to the conserved J-encoded phenylalanine. In an earlier analysis of roughly 610 of the donors, sequences lacking an unambiguous match to a single V gene segment were excluded. An earlier analysis of 550 to 650 of the donors classified V segments as functional when productive rearrangements were above 56.7% and as segregating when the standard deviation between donors was above 5%. A statistical classification framework was built for diagnosing cytomegalovirus status from the catalog of TCR beta chain sequences. V and J gene assignment, in a later analysis, came from comparing TCR nucleotide sequences with IMGT/GENE-DB human TR gene sequences. Using the TCRdist pipeline, a later analysis assigned CDR3 sequences along with most-parsimonious VDJ recombination scenarios. In a later analysis, every TCR beta chain was defined by the combination of its CDR3 amino acid sequence and its V-gene family, and reads without a unique V-gene family were dropped. To address suspected cross-contamination and a sequencing artifact, a later analysis removed around 590 highly shared, low-generation-probability nucleotide sequences. In a later analysis, a clonal expansion index was calculated for each public chain from normalized within-repertoire ranks of inferred template counts. A later analysis computed generation probabilities with a VDJ recombination model fitted to out-of-frame rearrangements, and checked the results against IGoR. Hypergeometric tests were used in a later analysis to score TCR-TCR, TCR-HLA and TCR-CMV co-occurrence, with a repertoire-size bias correction applied to the TCR pairs. False discovery rates were estimated in a later analysis by permuting HLA or CMV assignments 20 times. In a later analysis, co-occurring TCRs were grouped using DBSCAN, and TCRdist sequence similarity was added for clustering within HLA-allele-positive subsets. For co-occurrence clustering, repertoires with fewer than 30,000 or more than 120,000 public chains were excluded, along with 4 to 6 repertoires with anomalous nucleotide sharing. The source is immuneACCESS, and TCRdb retained only in-frame sequences with V and J called. Part of the clones is not carried over; for the studies checked, unresolved V genes explain less than half of this, and the remainder is unexplained. The V and J calls and clone size were taken over from that table, and D and trimming were inferred from the DNA. Across this sample there are approximately 150,000 clones, with 65% to 85% seen only once. The ten largest make up approximately 7% of the sample.

A remark on this clone: No cognate antigen has been identified for it. Within one base of it there is no much larger clone, and no base qualities were kept.

The material sequenced was PBMCs. The V and J genes are TRBV30 and TRBJ1-2; the D gene assignment is ambiguous. This TCR derives from a young woman in good health and CMV-seropositive. At the DNA level, the sequence is TGTGCCTGGATCAAAACGGGGAACCCCTATGGCTACACCTTC. Translated, this is CAWIKTGNPYGYTF.